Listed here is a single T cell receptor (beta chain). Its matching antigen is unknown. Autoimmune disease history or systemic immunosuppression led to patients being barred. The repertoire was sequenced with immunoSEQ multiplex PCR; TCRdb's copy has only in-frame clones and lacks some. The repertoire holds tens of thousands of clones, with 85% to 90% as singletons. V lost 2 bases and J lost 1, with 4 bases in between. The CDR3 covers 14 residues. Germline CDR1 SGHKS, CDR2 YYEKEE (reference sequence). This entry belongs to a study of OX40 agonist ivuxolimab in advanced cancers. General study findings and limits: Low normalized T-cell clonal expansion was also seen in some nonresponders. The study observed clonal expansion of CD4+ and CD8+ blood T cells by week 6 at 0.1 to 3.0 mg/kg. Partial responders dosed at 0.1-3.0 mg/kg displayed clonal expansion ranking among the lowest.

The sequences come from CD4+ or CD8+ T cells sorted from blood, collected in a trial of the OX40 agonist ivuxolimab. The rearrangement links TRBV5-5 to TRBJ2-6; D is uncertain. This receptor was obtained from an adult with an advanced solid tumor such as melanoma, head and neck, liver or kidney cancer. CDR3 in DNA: TGTGCCAGCAGCTTACAGTCTGGGGCCAACGTCCTGACTTTC. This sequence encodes CASSLQSGANVLTF.